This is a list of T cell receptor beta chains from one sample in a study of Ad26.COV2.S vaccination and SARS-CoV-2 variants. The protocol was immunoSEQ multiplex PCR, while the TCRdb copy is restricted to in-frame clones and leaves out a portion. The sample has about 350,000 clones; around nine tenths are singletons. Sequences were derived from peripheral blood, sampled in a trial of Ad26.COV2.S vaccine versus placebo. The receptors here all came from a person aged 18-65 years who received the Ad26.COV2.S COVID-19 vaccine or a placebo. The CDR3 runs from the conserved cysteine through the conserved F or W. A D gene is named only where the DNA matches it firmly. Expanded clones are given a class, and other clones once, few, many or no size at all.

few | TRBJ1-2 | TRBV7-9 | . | CASSLEDQGWGYGYTF | TGTGCCAGCAGCTTAGAAGACCAGGGGTGGGGCTATGGCTACACCTTC
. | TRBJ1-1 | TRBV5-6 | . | CASSLTVEYTEAFF | TGTGCCAGCAGCTTGACGGTGGAATACACTGAAGCTTTCTTT
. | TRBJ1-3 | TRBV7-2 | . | CASSPSHTDSGNTIYF | TGTGCCAGCAGCCCGAGTCACACCGACTCTGGAAACACCATATATTTT
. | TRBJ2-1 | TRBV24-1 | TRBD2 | CATSDSGLAGPYNEQFF | TGTGCCACCAGTGATTCCGGACTAGCGGGACCCTACAATGAGCAGTTCTTC
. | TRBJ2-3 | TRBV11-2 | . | CASSPPFPSSTDTQYF | TGTGCCAGCAGCCCCCCCTTTCCCTCGAGCACAGATACGCAGTATTTT
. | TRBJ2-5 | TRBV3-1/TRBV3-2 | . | CASSQEALADQETQYF | TGTGCCAGCAGCCAAGAGGCGTTGGCGGACCAAGAGACCCAGTACTTC
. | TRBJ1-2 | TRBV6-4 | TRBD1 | CASSDTTGGAGYGYTF | TGTGCCAGCAGTGATACCACAGGGGGCGCTGGCTATGGCTACACCTTC
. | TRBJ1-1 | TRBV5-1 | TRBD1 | CASSTQGGGNTEAFF | TGCGCCAGCAGCACGCAGGGGGGCGGGAACACTGAAGCTTTCTTT
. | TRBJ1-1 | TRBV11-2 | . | CASSVRTGTGTEAFF | TGTGCCAGCAGCGTAAGAACAGGGACTGGAACTGAAGCTTTCTTT
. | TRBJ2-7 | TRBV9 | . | CASSVWGGWDEQYF | TGTGCCAGCAGCGTTTGGGGCGGGTGGGACGAGCAGTACTTC
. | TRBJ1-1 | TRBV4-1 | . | CASNGAARPQLRGAEAFF | TGCGCCAGCAATGGGGCCGCCAGACCTCAACTCCGAGGGGCTGAAGCTTTCTTT
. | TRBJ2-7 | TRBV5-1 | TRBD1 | CASSSIQGSEQYF | TGCGCCAGCAGCTCCATACAGGGGAGCGAGCAGTACTTC
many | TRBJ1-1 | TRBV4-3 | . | CASSQDRVNTEAFF | TGCGCCAGCAGCCAAGACAGGGTGAACACTGAAGCTTTCTTT
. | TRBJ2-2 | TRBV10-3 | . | CAISDQTGELFF | TGTGCCATCAGTGATCAGACCGGGGAGCTGTTTTTT
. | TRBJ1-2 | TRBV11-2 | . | CASSLDGGRYTF | TGTGCCAGCAGCTTAGATGGTGGTCGCTACACCTTC
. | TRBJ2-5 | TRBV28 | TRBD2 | CASITRGLAGGIQETQYF | TGTGCCAGCATTACAAGAGGACTAGCGGGGGGGATACAAGAGACCCAGTACTTC
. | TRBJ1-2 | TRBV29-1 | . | CSVAMDSLYGYTF | TGCAGCGTTGCTATGGACAGCCTTTATGGCTACACCTTC
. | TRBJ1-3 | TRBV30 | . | CAWSFMGYSGNTIYF | TGTGCCTGGAGTTTCATGGGCTACTCTGGAAACACCATATATTTT
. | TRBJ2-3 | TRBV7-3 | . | CASSPIPGVGADTQYF | TGTGCCAGCAGCCCGATACCAGGGGTGGGTGCAGATACGCAGTATTTT
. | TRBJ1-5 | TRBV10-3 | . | CAISELGWGKGPQHF | TGTGCCATCAGTGAACTAGGGTGGGGGAAGGGGCCCCAGCATTTT
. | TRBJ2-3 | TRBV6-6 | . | CASSLIGPGDTQYF | TGTGCCAGCAGCCTCATTGGGCCTGGGGATACGCAGTATTTT
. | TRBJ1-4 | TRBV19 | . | CASSTGEFGLKLFF | TGTGCCAGTAGTACGGGGGAGTTCGGGCTAAAACTGTTTTTT
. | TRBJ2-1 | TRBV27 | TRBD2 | CASSPQAGVWNEQFF | TGTGCCAGCAGCCCACAAGCGGGAGTATGGAATGAGCAGTTCTTC
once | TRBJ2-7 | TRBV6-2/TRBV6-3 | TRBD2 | CASSYIREGAYEQYF | TGTGCCAGCAGTTACATCCGGGAGGGAGCCTACGAGCAGTACTTC
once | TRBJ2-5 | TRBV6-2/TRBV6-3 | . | CASSYLQPQETQYF | TGTGCCAGCAGTTACCTGCAGCCTCAAGAGACCCAGTACTTC
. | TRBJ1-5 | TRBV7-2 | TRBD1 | CASSPGTARNQPQHF | TGTGCCAGCAGCCCCGGGACAGCTAGAAATCAGCCCCAGCATTTT
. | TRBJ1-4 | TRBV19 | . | CASSSWGGNEKLFF | TGTGCCAGTAGCTCGTGGGGCGGGAATGAAAAACTGTTTTTT
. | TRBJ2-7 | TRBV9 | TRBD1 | CASSVGQGNYEQYF | TGTGCCAGCAGCGTGGGACAGGGGAATTACGAGCAGTACTTC
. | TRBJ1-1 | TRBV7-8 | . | CASSPRDSPGYTEAFF | TGTGCCAGCAGCCCCCGGGACTCCCCCGGGTACACTGAAGCTTTCTTT
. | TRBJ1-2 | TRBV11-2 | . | CASSLDGRPFDYGYTF | TGTGCCAGCAGCTTAGATGGTAGACCCTTCGACTATGGCTACACCTTC
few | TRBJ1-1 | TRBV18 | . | CASSPRVSGRGEAKNTEAFF | TGTGCCAGCTCACCGAGGGTTTCCGGGAGGGGAGAGGCCAAGAACACTGAAGCTTTCTTT
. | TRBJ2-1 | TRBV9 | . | CASSVRNLGGEQFF | TGTGCCAGCAGCGTACGGAACCTAGGCGGTGAGCAGTTCTTC
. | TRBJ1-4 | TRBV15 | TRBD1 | CATSSGTGGYNEKLFF | TGTGCCACCAGCAGTGGGACAGGGGGTTATAATGAAAAACTGTTTTTT
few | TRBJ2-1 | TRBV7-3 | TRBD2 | CASSPKPSGKWNEQFF | TGTGCCAGCAGCCCTAAACCTAGCGGGAAGTGGAATGAGCAGTTCTTC
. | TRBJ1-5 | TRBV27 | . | CASSLRTSNQPQHF | TGTGCCAGCAGTTTACGAACAAGTAATCAGCCCCAGCATTTT
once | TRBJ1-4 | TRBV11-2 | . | CASSLGEDEKLFF | TGTGCCAGCAGCCTTGGGGAGGATGAAAAACTGTTTTTT
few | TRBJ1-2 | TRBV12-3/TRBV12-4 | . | CASSYRYYGYTF | TGTGCCAGCAGTTACAGGTACTATGGCTACACCTTC
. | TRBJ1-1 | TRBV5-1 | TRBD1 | CASSWASGGTEAFF | TGCGCCAGCAGCTGGGCTTCAGGGGGGACTGAAGCTTTCTTT
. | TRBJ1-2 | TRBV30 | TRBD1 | CAWTTDRPPFLYGYTF | TGTGCCTGGACCACGGACAGGCCTCCGTTCCTCTATGGCTACACCTTC
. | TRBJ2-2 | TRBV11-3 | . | CASSSAGTGELFF | TGTGCCAGCAGCTCGGCAGGCACCGGGGAGCTGTTTTTT
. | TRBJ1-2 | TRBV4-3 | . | CASSQASPLTGAYGYTF | TGCGCCAGCAGCCAAGCGTCCCCTCTGACAGGCGCGTATGGCTACACCTTC
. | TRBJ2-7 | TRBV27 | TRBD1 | CASSVRDRAYEQYF | TGTGCCAGCAGTGTCCGGGACAGAGCTTACGAGCAGTACTTC
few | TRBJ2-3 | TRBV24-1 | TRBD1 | CATGGRGHSTDTQYF | TGTGCCACAGGGGGCAGGGGTCATAGCACAGATACGCAGTATTTT
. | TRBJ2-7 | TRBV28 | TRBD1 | CASSFSRDRVTYEQYF | TGTGCCAGCAGTTTTTCTCGAGACAGGGTGACCTACGAGCAGTACTTC
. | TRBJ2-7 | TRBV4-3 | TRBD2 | CASSQENSGPSWEQYF | TGCGCCAGCAGCCAAGAAAATAGCGGGCCCTCCTGGGAGCAGTACTTC
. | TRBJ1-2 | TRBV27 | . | CASSWSPRVDYGYTF | TGTGCCAGCAGTTGGTCCCCCAGGGTTGACTATGGCTACACCTTC
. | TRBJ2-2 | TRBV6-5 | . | CASSYFNRADTGELFF | TGTGCCAGCAGTTACTTTAACAGGGCCGACACCGGGGAGCTGTTTTTT
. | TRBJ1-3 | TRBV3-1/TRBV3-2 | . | CASSQGRTVSSGNTIYF | TGTGCCAGCAGCCAGGGACGGACGGTGAGCTCTGGAAACACCATATATTTT
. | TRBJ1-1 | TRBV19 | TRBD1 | CASSPGQGVEAFF | TGTGCCAGTAGCCCCGGACAGGGGGTTGAAGCTTTCTTT
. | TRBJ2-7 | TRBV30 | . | CAWIDPYEQYF | TGTGCCTGGATCGATCCCTACGAGCAGTACTTC
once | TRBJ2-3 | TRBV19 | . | CATSRDTQYF | TGTGCCACCTCTAGAGATACGCAGTATTTT
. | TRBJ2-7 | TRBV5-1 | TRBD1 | CASRWTGSYEQYF | TGCGCCAGCAGGTGGACAGGCTCCTACGAGCAGTACTTC
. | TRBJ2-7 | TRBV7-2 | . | CATTLFGSYEQYF | TGTGCCACCACGCTATTTGGATCCTACGAGCAGTACTTC
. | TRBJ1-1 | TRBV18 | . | CASSPTGVDTEAFF | TGTGCCAGCTCACCAACTGGAGTAGACACTGAAGCTTTCTTT